A single sample gave rise to the 13 T cell receptor beta chains below, sequenced in a study of T cells in Graves' hyperthyroidism and ophthalmopathy. Amplified regions were TCR beta CDR3 sequences from RNA transcripts. HTBI primers were used for first-round RT-PCR of the TCR CDR3. One entry per CDR3 protein results from TCRdb running MiXCR on the multiplex PCR reads. The sample records over 700,000 distinct CDR3 sequences, roughly 32% being singletons. The specimen was blood. The source is a woman in her 40s with Graves' hyperthyroidism.

This sequence joins TRBV27 and TRBJ1-1; TRBD1 is a possible D gene (5 bases). The V and J ends lost 1 base and 5 bases respectively, with 14 bases between them. The CDR3 is 15 amino acids. Looked up from germline, CDR1 is MNHEY and CDR2 is SMNVEV (reference sequence). The CDR3 DNA is TGTGCCAGCAGTTTATATTGGCAGGGAGGGACTGAAGCTTTCTTT. Residues: CASSLYWQGGTEAFF.

The CDR3 loop is CASSEGGNSSDSPLHF. CDR3 DNA: TGTGCCAGCAGTGAAGGGGGGAACTCCTCTGATTCACCCCTCCACTTT. This chain connects TRBV25-1 to TRBJ1-6; D might be TRBD1 (5 bases). Germline lookup yields CDR1 MGHDK and CDR2 SYGVNS. V was shortened by 2 bases and J by 8 bases, with 16 bases between the two germline ends. This CDR3 is built from 16 residues.

This chain links TRBV20-1 with TRBJ2-5, with 13 nucleotides matching TRBD2. Trimming cost V 3 bases and J 3 bases; bases outside gene matches: 4. The CDR3 has 15 amino acids. Germline CDR1 DFQATT, CDR2 SNEGSKA (reference sequence). The CDR3 loop is CSARWGLAGKETQYF. The CDR3 DNA reads as TGCAGTGCTAGGTGGGGACTAGCGGGGAAAGAGACCCAGTACTTC.

This clonotype was counted at least ten times. The chain carries TRBV7-6 and TRBJ2-7; a weak D match, TRBD1 (5 bases). Germline V lookup: CDR1 SGHVS, CDR2 FNYEAQ. The CDR3 loop spans 15 amino acids. V was cut by 0 bases and J by 2 bases, with 11 bases left in between. CDR3 region: CASSLAQGRTYEQYF. DNA for the CDR3: TGTGCCAGCAGCTTAGCGCAGGGTAGGACCTACGAGCAGTACTTC.

This clonotype showed up many times. The chain combines TRBV20-1 with TRBJ1-1, with 7 bases that match TRBD1. Germline assignment: CDR1 DFQATT and CDR2 SNEGSKA (reference sequence). The CDR3 consists of 13 residues. V lost 5 bases and J lost 12; bases outside the gene matches: 15. In DNA, the CDR3 is TGCAGTGCTCCTTACGGAGGGGGCGAGATAACTTTCTTT. This encodes CSAPYGGGEITFF.

In its sample, this clonotype was seen many times. The chain recombines TRBV10-3 with TRBJ1-1, with 7 bases fitting TRBD1. CDR3 length: 13 amino acids. Germline V lookup: CDR1 ENHRY, CDR2 SYGVKD. Germline trimming cut 7 bases from V and 6 bases from J; bases unmatched to any gene: 8. CDR3 sequence (DNA): TGTGCCATCACCCCGGGGGGACAGTCTGAAGCTTTCTTT. Protein: CAITPGGQSEAFF.

Only one count was recorded for this clonotype. The junction shows a germline mismatch at one end, possibly a read error. The chain links TRBV20-1 to TRBJ2-5; D could derive from TRBD1 or TRBD2 (6 bases each). CDR1 is DFQATT and CDR2 is SNEGSKA in the germline V gene (reference sequence). The CDR3 runs 14 residues. In DNA, the CDR3 is TGCAGTGCTGCGACAGAGGGGGGAGAAGAGACCCGGTACTTC. This gives the protein CSAATEGGEETRYF.

This rearrangement joins TRBV7-9 to TRBJ1-1; tentatively, D is TRBD1 (5 bases). This CDR3 spans 14 amino acids. Trimming left V 1 base short and J 8 bases short, with 14 bases between. The germline V gene encodes CDR1 SEHNR and CDR2 FQNEAQ (reference sequence). Here the CDR3 reads CASSLDATELEAFF. The CDR3 DNA is TGTGCCAGCAGCTTAGATGCGACAGAGCTCGAAGCTTTCTTT. The full variable domain, completed using reference TRBV7-9 and TRBJ1-1, is DTGVSQNPRHKITKRGQNVTFRCDPISEHNRLYWYRQTLGQGPEFLTYFQNEAQLEKSRLLSDRFSAERPKGSFSTLEIQRTEQGDSAMYLCASSLDATELEAFFGQGTRLTVV.

J is TRBJ1-5 and V is TRBV2; D may be TRBD1 (5 bases). The germline V gene has CDR1 SNHLY and CDR2 FYNNEI. This CDR3 is built from 16 residues. Between the trimmed V and J ends, which lost 5 bases and 0 bases, there was a span of 14 bases. The CDR3 region has the DNA TGTGCCAGCAGTTGGGGACCCGAGCATAGCAATCAGCCCCAGCATTTT. As protein: CASSWGPEHSNQPQHF.

This clonotype has a handful of counts. CDR3 sequence reads: CASSFRQLNQPQHF. Written as DNA, the CDR3 is TGTGCCAGCAGTTTCAGGCAGTTAAATCAGCCCCAGCATTTT. The chain is built from TRBV12-3 or TRBV12-4 and TRBJ1-5; D ambiguous. Trimming shortened V by 3 bases and J by 4 bases, and 10 bases separated the two germline ends. The CDR3 contains 14 residues.

The CDR3 DNA reads TGTGCCAGCAGCTTAGATTCGACAGGCGGATTCTACGAGCAGTACTTC. This gives the protein CASSLDSTGGFYEQYF. V gene TRBV11-3 combines with J gene TRBJ2-7, with D possibly matching TRBD1 (6 bases). CDR3 length: 16 amino acids. Germline V gives CDR1 SGHNT, CDR2 YENEEA. Trimming shortened V by 0 bases and J by 3 bases, and 15 bases separated the two germline ends.

The table lists this clonotype with many counts. CDR3 sequence: CSVDWQGYGYTF. In DNA form, the CDR3 reads TGCAGCGTTGATTGGCAGGGCTATGGCTACACCTTC. The chain uses TRBV29-1 and TRBJ1-2, with a possible D match to TRBD1 (5 bases). Trimming shortened V by 3 bases and J by 4 bases, and 9 bases separated the two germline ends. Germline V lookup: CDR1 SQVTM, CDR2 ANQGSEA. The CDR3 runs to 12 residues.

This clonotype was observed at least ten times. V usage is TRBV7-2 and J usage is TRBJ2-7, with TRBD1 identical over 9 bases. The CDR3 is 14 residues long. The germline V gene encodes CDR1 SGHTA and CDR2 FQGNSA. The V and J ends lost 4 bases and 5 bases, in that order; junction bases with no gene match: 6. As DNA, the CDR3 is TGTGCCAGCAGCTCAAACAGGGGGCGCGACGAGCAGTACTTC. This sequence encodes CASSSNRGRDEQYF.